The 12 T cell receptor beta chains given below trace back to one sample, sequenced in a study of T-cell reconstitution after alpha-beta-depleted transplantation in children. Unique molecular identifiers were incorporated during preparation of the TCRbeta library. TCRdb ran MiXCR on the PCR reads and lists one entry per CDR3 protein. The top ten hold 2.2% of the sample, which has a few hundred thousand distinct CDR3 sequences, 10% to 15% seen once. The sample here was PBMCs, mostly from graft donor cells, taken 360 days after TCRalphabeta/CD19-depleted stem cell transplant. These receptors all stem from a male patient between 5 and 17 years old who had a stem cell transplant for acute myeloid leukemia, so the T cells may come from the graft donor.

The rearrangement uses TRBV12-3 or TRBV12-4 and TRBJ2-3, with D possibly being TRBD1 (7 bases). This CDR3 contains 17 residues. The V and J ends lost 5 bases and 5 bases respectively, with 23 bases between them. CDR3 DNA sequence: TGTGCCAGCAGTCCGCGGAGGGGGCAGTTGCACGGAGATACGCAGTATTTT. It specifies CASSPRRGQLHGDTQYF.

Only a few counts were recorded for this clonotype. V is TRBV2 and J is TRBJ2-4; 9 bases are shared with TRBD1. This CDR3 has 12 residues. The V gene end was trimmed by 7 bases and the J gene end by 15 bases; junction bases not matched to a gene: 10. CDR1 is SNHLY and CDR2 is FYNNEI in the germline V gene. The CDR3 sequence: CASIFPPGQGYF. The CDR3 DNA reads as TGTGCCAGCATTTTCCCCCCGGGACAGGGGTACTTC.

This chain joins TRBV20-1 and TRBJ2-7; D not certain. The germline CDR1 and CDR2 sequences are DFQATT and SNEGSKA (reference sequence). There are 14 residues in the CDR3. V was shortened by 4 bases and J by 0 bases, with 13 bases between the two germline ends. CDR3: CSANNRAYSYEQYF. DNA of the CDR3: TGCAGTGCTAATAACCGGGCCTACTCCTACGAGCAGTACTTC.

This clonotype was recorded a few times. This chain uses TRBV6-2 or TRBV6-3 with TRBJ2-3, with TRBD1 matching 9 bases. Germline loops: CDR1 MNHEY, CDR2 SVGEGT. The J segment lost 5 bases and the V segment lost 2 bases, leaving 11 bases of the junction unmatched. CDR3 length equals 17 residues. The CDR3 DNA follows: TGTGCCAGCAGTTACCTTTGGGCAGCGGGACAGGGAGATACGCAGTATTTT. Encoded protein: CASSYLWAAGQGDTQYF.

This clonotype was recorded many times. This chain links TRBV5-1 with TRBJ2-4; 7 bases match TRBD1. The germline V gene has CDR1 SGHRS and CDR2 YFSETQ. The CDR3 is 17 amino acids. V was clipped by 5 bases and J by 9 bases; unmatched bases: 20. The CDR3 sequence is CASSTGVQGPEGGIQYF. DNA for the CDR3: TGCGCCAGCAGTACAGGGGTTCAAGGGCCCGAGGGTGGCATTCAGTACTTC.

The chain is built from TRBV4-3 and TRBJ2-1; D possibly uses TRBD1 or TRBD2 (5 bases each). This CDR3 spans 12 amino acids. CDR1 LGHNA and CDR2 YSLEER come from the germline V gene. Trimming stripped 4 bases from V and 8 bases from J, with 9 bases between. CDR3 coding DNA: TGCGCCAGCAGCCCAATGGGGGATGAGCAGTTCTTC. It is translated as CASSPMGDEQFF.

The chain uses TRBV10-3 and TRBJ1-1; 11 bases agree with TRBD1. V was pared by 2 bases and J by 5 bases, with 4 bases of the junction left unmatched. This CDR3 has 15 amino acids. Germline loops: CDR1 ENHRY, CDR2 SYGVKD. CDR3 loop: CAISEKGQGGTEAFF. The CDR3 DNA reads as TGTGCCATCAGTGAGAAGGGACAGGGGGGTACTGAAGCTTTCTTT.

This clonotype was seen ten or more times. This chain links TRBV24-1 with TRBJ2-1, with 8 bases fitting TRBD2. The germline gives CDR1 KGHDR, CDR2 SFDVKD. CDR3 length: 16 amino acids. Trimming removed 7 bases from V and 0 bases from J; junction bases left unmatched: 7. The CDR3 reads CATSKRSGSSYNEQFF. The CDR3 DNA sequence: TGTGCCACCAGCAAAAGAAGCGGGAGCTCCTACAATGAGCAGTTCTTC.

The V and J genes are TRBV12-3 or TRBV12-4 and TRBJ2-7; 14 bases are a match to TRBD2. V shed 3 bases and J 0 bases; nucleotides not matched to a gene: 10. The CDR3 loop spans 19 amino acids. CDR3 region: CASSFSAGLAGGFSYEQYF. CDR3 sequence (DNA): TGTGCCAGCAGTTTCTCAGCCGGACTAGCGGGAGGTTTCTCCTACGAGCAGTACTTC.

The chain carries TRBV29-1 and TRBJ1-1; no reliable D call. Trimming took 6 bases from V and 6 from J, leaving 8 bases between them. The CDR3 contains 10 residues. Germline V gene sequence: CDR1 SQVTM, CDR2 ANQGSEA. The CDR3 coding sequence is TGCAGCGTCTCGGGGTCTGAAGCTTTCTTT. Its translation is CSVSGSEAFF.

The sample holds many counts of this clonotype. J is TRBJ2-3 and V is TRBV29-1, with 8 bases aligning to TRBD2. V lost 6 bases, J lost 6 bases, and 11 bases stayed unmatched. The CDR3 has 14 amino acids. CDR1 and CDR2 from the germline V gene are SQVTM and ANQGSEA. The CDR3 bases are TGCAGCGTCTATACTAGCGGACCTATGGATACGCAGTATTTT. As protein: CSVYTSGPMDTQYF.

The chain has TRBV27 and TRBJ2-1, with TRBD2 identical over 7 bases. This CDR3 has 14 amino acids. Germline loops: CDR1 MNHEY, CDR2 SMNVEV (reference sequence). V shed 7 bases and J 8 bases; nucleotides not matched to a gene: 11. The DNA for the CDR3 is TGTGCCAGCACCCCCTCGTGGGGGAGGGATGAGCAGTTCTTC. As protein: CASTPSWGRDEQFF.